The 21 T cell receptor beta chains in this list originate from one sample, sequenced in a study of tumor-infiltrating lymphocytes in primary liver carcinoma. Germline DNA was extracted too, while blood RNA derived from unsorted whole blood. Reverse transcription of about 500 ng total RNA with a constant-region primer produced TCR beta cDNA. Three-round nested multiplex PCR performed with slightly modified ARM-PCR produced the TCR beta libraries. The first two PCR rounds, approximately 10 cycles each, used TRBV1-TRBV30 forward primers and a C-beta reverse primer. TCRdb reprocessed the multiplex PCR reads via MiXCR and lists one record per CDR3 protein. This sample carries about 330,000 distinct CDR3 sequences, approximately 64% of them seen once, and the ten largest clones take 5% to 6.5%. Sequencing input: peripheral blood. These receptors all come from a man aged 35-49 years with primary liver carcinoma and hepatitis B virus infection.

This chain uses TRBV12-3 or TRBV12-4 with TRBJ2-2, with 8 bases matching TRBD1. V lost 5 bases and J lost 4; bases outside the gene matches: 15. The CDR3 loop spans 18 amino acids. The CDR3 sequence: CASSPGATGGWSTGELFF. In DNA, the CDR3 is TGTGCCAGCAGTCCCGGAGCTACAGGGGGTTGGAGCACCGGGGAGCTGTTTTTT.

This clonotype has a count of ten or more. The chain is built from TRBV29-1 and TRBJ2-4, with 7 bases identical to TRBD1. Unmatched junction bases numbered 8, after V lost 6 bases and J lost 0 bases. CDR3 size: 15 residues. CDR1 and CDR2 (germline): SQVTM, ANQGSEA. The CDR3 spells CSVGTDKLAKNIQYF. Here the CDR3 DNA reads TGCAGCGTAGGGACAGACAAACTAGCCAAAAACATTCAGTACTTC.

The V gene is TRBV10-1, the J gene TRBJ2-1; D gene uncertain. Germline assignment: CDR1 WNHNN and CDR2 SYGVQD (reference sequence). The length of the CDR3 is 16 residues. Trimming cost V 0 bases and J 6 bases, with 15 bases left between them. CDR3 nucleotide sequence: TGCGCCAGCAGTGAGTCGACGGCCCGTAAGGGCAATGAGCAGTTCTTC. This translates into CASSESTARKGNEQFF.

The rearrangement links TRBV10-3 to TRBJ1-3, with no clear D. This CDR3 has 12 residues. V dropped 8 bases and J dropped 6 bases, with 11 bases sitting between them. Germline V gene sequence: CDR1 ENHRY, CDR2 SYGVKD. The CDR3 coding sequence is TGTGCCATCTTTTCGAGGGAAAACACCATATATTTT. This codes for CAIFSRENTIYF.

This clonotype was counted many times. The chain employs TRBV14 and TRBJ2-7; 12 bases map to TRBD2. V was pared by 5 bases and J by 2 bases, with 7 bases of the junction left unmatched. This CDR3 contains 16 residues. CDR1 and CDR2 from the germline V gene are SGHDN and FVKESK. The CDR3: CASSKLAGGQTYEQYF. Here the CDR3 DNA reads TGTGCCAGCAGCAAACTAGCGGGAGGCCAGACCTACGAGCAGTACTTC.

Worth noting for this clonotype: One end of the junction fails to match germline, which may point to a read error. The chain links TRBV11-2 to TRBJ1-1; 8 nucleotides align to TRBD1. CDR3 length equals 13 residues. Germline CDR1 reads SGHAT; CDR2 reads FQNNGV. The CDR3 is CACSLRGRTEVFF. The CDR3 DNA sequence: TGTGCCTGCAGCCTCAGGGGGCGAACTGAAGTTTTCTTT.

Comment on this clonotype: This likely comes from a read error, as the CDR3 has no conserved phenylalanine or tryptophan at its end. This chain joins TRBV11-2 and TRBJ2-7; unclear D gene. CDR3 length: 17 amino acids. Germline V gives CDR1 SGHAT, CDR2 FQNNGV. The DNA for the CDR3 is TGTGCCAACAGCTTAGACAATGCGGCGTTGAGCTCCTACGAGCAGTACTTA. Translating gives CANSLDNAALSSYEQYL.

Comments on this clonotype: The conserved final phenylalanine or tryptophan is absent from the CDR3, which likely points to a read error. J is TRBJ2-5 and V is TRBV11-2; no clear D gene. V was pared by 4 bases and J by 3 bases, with 6 bases between. Looked up from germline, CDR1 is SGHAT and CDR2 is FQNNGV. The CDR3 has 12 amino acids. CDR3 region: CASSSAKETQYL. The CDR3 DNA reads TGTGCCAGCAGCTCAGCCAAAGAGACCCAGTACTTA.

About this clonotype itself: This may arise from a read error, as a much more abundant clone is one base away. This chain links TRBV29-1 with TRBJ2-2, with TRBD1 matching over 11 bases. Germline lookup yields CDR1 SQVTM and CDR2 ANQGSEA. The CDR3 sequence is 15 residues long. Unmatched junction bases numbered 6, after V lost 3 bases and J lost 6 bases. The CDR3: CSVEGQGDAPGELFF. The DNA of the CDR3 is TGCAGCGTTGAGGGACAGGGGGATGCCCCCGGGGAGCTGTTTTTT.

The chain employs TRBV30 and TRBJ2-7; perhaps TRBD1 as D (5 bases). Germline V gene data show CDR1 as GTSNPN and CDR2 as SVGIG (reference sequence). V shed 0 bases and J shed 3 bases, with 9 bases lying between them. CDR3 length: 13 amino acids. The CDR3 protein is CAWSVGADYEQYF. The CDR3 nucleotides read TGTGCCTGGAGTGTTGGGGCGGACTACGAGCAGTACTTC.

A note on this clonotype: One end of the junction does not line up with germline, which may come from a read error. This chain joins TRBV4-2 and TRBJ2-2, with D perhaps TRBD2 (5 bases). Germline CDR1 LGHNA, CDR2 YNFKEQ. The CDR3 sequence is 21 residues long. CDR3 bases: TGCGCCACCAGCCAACCAGTCGCAATAGTGGGAGACGAGTGGAACACCGGGGAGCTGTTTTTT. Its translation is CATSQPVAIVGDEWNTGELFF.

A few counts support this clonotype. This may be a read error, as it is one base from a much larger clone. CDR3 sequence reads: CASREEGGDSKAFF. CDR3 nucleotide sequence: TGTGCCAGCAGAGAGGAGGGTGGGGATAGTAAAGCTTTCTTT. This chain joins TRBV6-6 and TRBJ1-1; the D is unclear. The CDR3 runs 14 residues. CDR1 MNHNY and CDR2 SVGAGI come from the germline V gene (reference sequence). V gave up 6 bases and J gave up 9 bases, with 20 bases separating them.

This clonotype was detected ten times or more. This chain joins TRBV10-3 and TRBJ2-5; D not certain. V dropped 10 bases and J dropped 1 base, with 16 bases sitting between them. In germline, CDR1 is ENHRY, CDR2 SYGVKD. CDR3 length: 14 amino acids. The CDR3 coding sequence is TGTGCCACCTCCCGCAACCAGGCCCAAGAGACCCAGTACTTC. This encodes CATSRNQAQETQYF.

V is TRBV4-1 and J is TRBJ2-2; 9 nucleotides match TRBD1. The CDR3 extends over 15 amino acids. The germline CDR1 and CDR2 sequences are MGHRA and YSYEKL. V lost 4 bases and J lost 9; bases outside the gene matches: 9. The CDR3 sequence is CASSLRDRVARELFF. The CDR3 nucleotides read TGCGCCAGCAGCCTACGGGACAGGGTCGCCAGGGAGCTGTTTTTT.

Remarks on this clonotype: Possible read error: a much larger clone is one base away. The rearrangement links TRBV14 to TRBJ2-5, with TRBD2 identical over 8 bases. CDR1 SGHDN and CDR2 FVKESK come from the germline V gene. The CDR3 is made up of 17 amino acids. V was pared by 2 bases and J by 4 bases, with 12 bases of the junction left unmatched. In nucleotides, the CDR3 is TGTGCCAGCAGCCAAAGCGGGATCAAAGCGGGAGCAGAGACCCAGTACTTC. As protein: CASSQSGIKAGAETQYF.

On this clonotype itself: One base away lies a much larger clone, so this may be a sequencing read error. This chain links TRBV12-3 or TRBV12-4 with TRBJ2-1; D is ambiguous. The length of the CDR3 is 12 residues. V shed 6 bases and J shed 6 bases, with 9 bases lying between them. CDR3 residues: CASRPDCNEQFF. The CDR3 nucleotides read TGTGCCAGCAGACCCGACTGCAATGAGCAGTTCTTC.

Comment on this clonotype: A much larger clone lies a single base off, so this may be a read error. The chain employs TRBV6-1 and TRBJ2-7; D possibly corresponds to TRBD1 (6 bases). This CDR3 has 19 amino acids. Germline V gene data show CDR1 as MNHNS and CDR2 as SASEGT. Trimming stripped 5 bases from V and 5 bases from J, with 31 bases between. The CDR3 region has the DNA TGTGCCAGCAGTATGGCCGTTACAGGGAGACTGGCTCCGTTCAACGAGCAGTACTTC. Amino acids: CASSMAVTGRLAPFNEQYF.

On this clonotype itself: The CDR3 end shows no conserved phenylalanine or tryptophan, and so a read error is likely. The chain couples TRBV11-2 to TRBJ2-1; 8 nucleotides line up with TRBD2. The CDR3 runs 16 residues. Germline V gene sequence: CDR1 SGHAT, CDR2 FQNNGV. For the CDR3, the DNA is TGTGCCAACAGCTATCGGACTAGCTGGAGGGACAATGAGCAGTTCATC. Its protein is CANSYRTSWRDNEQFI.

A note on this clonotype: The junction departs from germline at one end; a sequencing error may be responsible. V and J are TRBV6-5 and TRBJ2-3; 8 bases fit TRBD1. There are 14 residues in the CDR3. From germline, CDR1 is MNHEY and CDR2 SVGAGI. CDR3 amino acids: CANSYATGANTHYF. CDR3 bases: TGTGCCAACAGTTACGCGACAGGGGCAAATACGCACTATTTT.

As to this clonotype: A much larger clone differs by one base, so this may be a read error. J is TRBJ1-1 and V is TRBV12-3 or TRBV12-4; 8 bases match TRBD1. The CDR3 extends over 14 amino acids. CDR3 sequence: CASRVQGAKTEALF. The DNA of the CDR3 is TGTGCCAGCAGAGTTCAGGGGGCGAAAACTGAAGCTTTATTT.

The V gene is TRBV5-5, the J gene TRBJ2-5; no reliable D call. V was shortened by 0 bases and J by 1 base, with 10 bases between the two germline ends. The V gene's germline CDR1 is SGHKS and CDR2 YYEKEE (reference sequence). The CDR3 is 15 amino acids. Here the CDR3 reads CASSLEAVIQETQYF. The DNA for the CDR3 is TGTGCCAGCAGCTTGGAAGCCGTGATCCAAGAGACCCAGTACTTC.